The next 24 T cell receptor beta chains were all read from a single sample in a study of blood T cell repertoires in COVID-19. Only in-frame clones appear in the TCRdb table, and some are missing; sequencing was by immunoSEQ multiplex PCR. Counted here are some 140,000 clones, around 83% occurring once; the ten biggest clones make up 4.3%. The sequencing input was peripheral blood. These receptors were collected from a human donor in a cohort sampled during active COVID-19.

This chain joins TRBV12-3 or TRBV12-4 and TRBJ2-7; D is ambiguous. The CDR3 totals 13 residues. Trimming removed 2 bases at V and 4 bases at J, with 9 bases between. For the CDR3, the DNA is TGTGCCAGCAGTTTACGGAGTACTTACGAGCAGTACGTC. Translation gives CASSLRSTYEQYV.

The V gene is TRBV10-3, the J gene TRBJ1-4; the D gene is possibly TRBD1 (6 bases). The CDR3 runs 16 residues. The V end was cut by 2 bases, the J end by 8 bases, with 18 bases between. Per germline, CDR1 ENHRY and CDR2 SYGVKD. The CDR3 nucleotides read TGTGCCATCAGTGAGAGGATGAAGGGGGTCCCCGAAAAACTGTTTTTT. Protein sequence: CAISERMKGVPEKLFF.

This chain connects TRBV19 to TRBJ2-3; 9 bases are shared with TRBD2. The trim removed 2 bases at V and 0 bases at J, leaving 9 bases unmatched. CDR3 length: 18 residues. The V gene's germline CDR1 is LNHDA and CDR2 SQIVND (reference sequence). The chain's CDR3 is CASSIPASGKYSTDTQYF. CDR3 coding DNA: TGTGCCAGTAGTATACCGGCTAGCGGGAAGTACAGCACAGATACGCAGTATTTT.

J is TRBJ2-1 and V is TRBV7-3, with 9 positions matching TRBD2. Germline-derived CDR1 and CDR2 are SGHTA and FQGTGA. The CDR3 is 16 amino acids. V was pared by 5 bases and J by 9 bases, with 14 bases of the junction left unmatched. DNA of the CDR3: TGTGCCAGCAGCAAGAACATAGCGGGGGCAGGGGGTGAGCAGTTCTTC. This encodes CASSKNIAGAGGEQFF.

This chain links TRBV27 with TRBJ1-1; 11 bases are a match to TRBD1. V shed 2 bases and J 5 bases; nucleotides not matched to a gene: 7. Germline CDR1 and CDR2: MNHEY and SMNVEV (reference sequence). The CDR3 extends over 16 amino acids. This CDR3 is CASSLERTGGITEAFF. CDR3 sequence (DNA): TGTGCCAGCAGTTTAGAAAGGACAGGGGGCATAACTGAAGCTTTCTTT.

The chain is built from TRBV5-1 and TRBJ1-2; 9 bases fit TRBD1. Germline CDR1 reads SGHRS; CDR2 reads YFSETQ. Losses at the gene ends were 4 bases for V and 7 bases for J; bases not matched to a gene: 17. The CDR3 runs 17 residues. CDR3 nucleotide sequence: TGCGCCAGCAGCCCAATCGACAGCCGGGACAGGGTTGGTGGCTACACCTTC. Translated: CASSPIDSRDRVGGYTF.

The gene calls are TRBV4-3 and TRBJ2-1, with D perhaps TRBD2 (6 bases). CDR1 and CDR2 (germline): LGHNA, YSLEER. This CDR3 comprises 17 residues. V lost 0 bases and J 2 bases, leaving 14 bases between the germline ends. The CDR3 nucleotides read TGCGCCAGCAGCCAAGATCAAGGACTAAGGGCCTACAATGAGCAGTTCTTC. It specifies CASSQDQGLRAYNEQFF.

The chain couples TRBV9 to TRBJ2-2; TRBD1 might be the D (6 bases). This CDR3 is built from 16 residues. V was shortened by 0 bases and J by 6 bases, with 15 bases between the two germline ends. Germline loops: CDR1 SGDLS, CDR2 YYNGEE. This CDR3 is CASSVERGRGAGELFF. The DNA of the CDR3 is TGTGCCAGCAGCGTAGAGCGCGGCAGGGGTGCCGGGGAGCTGTTTTTT.

The V and J genes are TRBV5-6 and TRBJ2-5, with TRBD1 matching 10 bases. Germline V gene sequence: CDR1 SGHDT, CDR2 YYEEEE. V lost 4 bases, J lost 1 base, and 7 bases stayed unmatched. The CDR3 consists of 16 residues. The CDR3 sequence is CASSTWTGGLQETQYF. The CDR3 DNA reads TGTGCCAGCAGCACGTGGACAGGGGGACTCCAAGAGACCCAGTACTTC.

The V gene is TRBV5-6, the J gene TRBJ2-3, with unresolved D. Trimming cost V 2 bases and J 8 bases, with 18 bases left between them. Germline assignment: CDR1 SGHDT and CDR2 YYEEEE. The CDR3 runs to 15 residues. CDR3 nucleotides: TGTGCCAGCAGCTTTGAGGAACGGCCCCCCACTACGCAGTATTTT. Amino acid sequence: CASSFEERPPTTQYF. Drawing the rest from reference TRBV5-6 and TRBJ2-3, the complete variable domain is DAGVTQSPTHLIKTRGQQVTLRCSPKSGHDTVSWYQQALGQGPQFIFQYYEEEERQRGNFPDRFSGHQFPNYSSELNVNALLLGDSALYLCASSFEERPPTTQYFGPGTRLTVL.

This sequence joins TRBV12-3 or TRBV12-4 and TRBJ1-6; no firm D call. The V end lost 5 bases, the J end lost 8 bases, and 10 bases lay between the germline ends. The CDR3 has 13 amino acids. CDR3 nucleotide sequence: TGTGCCAGCAGTCTTACCTCGGATTCACCCCTCCACTTT. Its translation is CASSLTSDSPLHF.

The chain couples TRBV7-9 to TRBJ2-2; 7 nucleotides match TRBD1. The germline CDR1 and CDR2 sequences are SEHNR and FQNEAQ (reference sequence). The CDR3 is made up of 16 amino acids. V trimming: 5 bases; J trimming: 0 bases; junction bases outside the gene matches: 6. CDR3 region: CASSQNRGANTGELFF. The CDR3 nucleotides read TGTGCCAGCAGCCAAAACAGGGGCGCGAACACCGGGGAGCTGTTTTTT. Together with reference TRBV7-9 and TRBJ2-2, the CDR3 gives the full variable domain: DTGVSQNPRHKITKRGQNVTFRCDPISEHNRLYWYRQTLGQGPEFLTYFQNEAQLEKSRLLSDRFSAERPKGSFSTLEIQRTEQGDSAMYLCASSQNRGANTGELFFGEGSRLTVL.

The sample holds a few counts of this clone. The V call is TRBV7-2, the J call TRBJ1-2; D unresolved. V was clipped by 5 bases and J by 7 bases, with 17 bases between them. The CDR3 extends over 14 amino acids. From germline, CDR1 is SGHTA and CDR2 FQGNSA. CDR3 bases: TGTGCCAGCAGCCTAGAGGACGGAGGTACTGGCTACACCTTC. This encodes CASSLEDGGTGYTF.

This clone turned up a few times. The chain links TRBV10-3 to TRBJ2-1, with 10 bases fitting TRBD1. From germline, CDR1 is ENHRY and CDR2 SYGVKD. The CDR3 is 15 residues long. The J segment lost 9 bases and the V segment lost 2 bases, leaving 7 bases of the junction unmatched. The DNA of the CDR3 is TGTGCCATCAGTGAGCTGACAGGGGGCGGGAGTGAGCAGTTCTTC. Translating gives CAISELTGGGSEQFF.

This sequence joins TRBV24-1 and TRBJ2-5; D is possibly TRBD1 (6 bases). Germline V gene sequence: CDR1 KGHDR, CDR2 SFDVKD. The CDR3 runs 14 residues. Trimming took off 3 bases at V and 4 bases at J, with 11 bases between the two ends. DNA for the CDR3: TGTGCCACCAGTGATGTACAGGGTGGAGAGACCCAGTACTTC. It codes for CATSDVQGGETQYF.

The chain carries TRBV5-1 and TRBJ1-6; no definite D call. Trimming took off 5 bases at V and 8 bases at J, with 14 bases between the two ends. The length of the CDR3 is 14 residues. Germline V gene data show CDR1 as SGHRS and CDR2 as YFSETQ. For the CDR3, the DNA is TGCGCCAGCAGTTCTGCGCTACTGGATTCACCCCTCCACTTT. Residues: CASSSALLDSPLHF.

This chain uses TRBV2 with TRBJ2-3; 11 bases are a match to TRBD1. J lost 10 bases, V lost 6 bases, and 12 bases had no gene match. The CDR3 runs 15 residues. CDR1 SNHLY and CDR2 FYNNEI come from the germline V gene. The CDR3 DNA reads as TGTGCCAGCAGCGGAGGACAGGGGGCGTTGGGGTCGCAGTATTTT. This translates into CASSGGQGALGSQYF. The variable domain in full, completed from reference TRBV2 and TRBJ2-3, reads EPEVTQTPSHQVTQMGQEVILRCVPISNHLYFYWYRQILGQKVEFLVSFYNNEISEKSEIFDDQFSVERPDGSNFTLKIRSTKLEDSAMYFCASSGGQGALGSQYFGPGTRLTVL.

The V gene is TRBV27, the J gene TRBJ1-2; tentative D call: TRBD1 (6 bases). Germline lookup yields CDR1 MNHEY and CDR2 SMNVEV (reference sequence). The CDR3 loop spans 14 amino acids. V gave up 5 bases and J gave up 8 bases, with 18 bases separating them. The CDR3 region is CASSPGQPFLGYTF. The CDR3 coding sequence is TGTGCCAGCAGTCCCGGACAGCCCTTTCTGGGCTACACCTTC.

The gene calls are TRBV24-1 and TRBJ2-7; 8 bases fit TRBD2. V gave up 5 bases and J gave up 4 bases; unmatched junction bases: 12. Germline-derived CDR1 and CDR2 are KGHDR and SFDVKD. The CDR3 is 16 residues long. The CDR3 nucleotides read TGTGCCACCAGTGTACGGGGGGGGTCCCTCTCGTACGAGCAGTACGTC. Its protein is CATSVRGGSLSYEQYV.

This clone was seen ten or more times. The V call is TRBV28, the J call TRBJ2-7; tentatively, D is TRBD1 (6 bases). V lost 10 bases and J lost 0, with 16 bases in between. The germline V gene encodes CDR1 MDHEN and CDR2 SYDVKM. The CDR3 is made up of 14 amino acids. CDR3 residues: CATTVTGSSYEQYV. CDR3 sequence (DNA): TGTGCCACGACCGTCACAGGGAGCTCCTACGAGCAGTACGTC.

The chain employs TRBV7-9 and TRBJ2-3, with TRBD2 matching over 12 bases. CDR3 size: 15 residues. V lost 5 bases and J lost 3; bases outside the gene matches: 3. The germline gives CDR1 SEHNR, CDR2 FQNEAQ (reference sequence). The DNA for the CDR3 is TGTGCCAGCAGCCAACTAGCGGGGGGAACAGATACGCAGTATTTT. It encodes CASSQLAGGTDTQYF.

This chain connects TRBV10-3 to TRBJ1-5; 7 bases match TRBD1. V was clipped by 0 bases and J by 4 bases; unmatched bases: 6. This CDR3 is built from 16 residues. CDR1 is ENHRY, CDR2 SYGVKD, per germline. The CDR3 sequence is CAISESGGQTNQPQHF. The CDR3 DNA reads as TGTGCCATCAGTGAGTCAGGGGGACAGACAAATCAGCCCCAGCATTTT.

The rearrangement links TRBV5-1 to TRBJ1-6; a possible D gene is TRBD1 (6 bases). Trimming left V 1 base short and J 0 bases short, with 14 bases between. The CDR3 loop spans 18 amino acids. The germline gives CDR1 SGHRS, CDR2 YFSETQ. This CDR3 is CASSLQGRLSSYNSPLHF. The CDR3 nucleotides read TGCGCCAGCAGCTTGCAGGGGCGCCTAAGCTCCTATAATTCACCCCTCCACTTT.

The rearrangement uses TRBV10-3 and TRBJ2-1; D is perhaps TRBD1 (9 bases). V dropped 10 bases and J dropped 7 bases, with 23 bases sitting between them. CDR1 is ENHRY, CDR2 SYGVKD, per germline. The CDR3 runs to 15 residues. The CDR3 DNA is TGTGCCAGTCGGCGTAGCGGGACAGGGCAGAATGAGCAGTTCTTC. This codes for CASRRSGTGQNEQFF.